A single sample gave rise to the 27 T cell receptor beta chains below, sequenced in a study of cytomegalovirus exposure and HLA in healthy donors. Produced via immunoSEQ multiplex PCR; TCRdb's table is partial and in-frame only. This table has 90,000 to 100,000 clones, about 90% appearing once. Sequencing used PBMCs. These receptors originate from a man in his late teens or twenties in good health and CMV-seropositive.

The rearrangement joins TRBV27 to TRBJ2-1; TRBD2 matches 7 bases. This CDR3 is built from 17 residues. Germline CDR1 reads MNHEY; CDR2 reads SMNVEV (reference sequence). V lost 5 bases to trimming and J lost 1 base; unmatched junction nucleotides: 11. Here the CDR3 DNA reads TGTGCCAGCAGTATCCGTTCGGGGGGAAAATCCTACAATGAGCAGTTCTTC. It specifies CASSIRSGGKSYNEQFF.

This clone occurred a few times. J is TRBJ1-6 and V is TRBV7-9; D may be TRBD1 (5 bases). This CDR3 has 17 residues. Germline CDR1 SEHNR, CDR2 FQNEAQ (reference sequence). The V end lost 5 bases, the J end lost 14 bases, and 28 bases lay between the germline ends. The DNA of the CDR3 is TGTGCCAGCAGCCCGCGGGGCCCGGGGCCCTCTGTTGTAACCCTCCACTTT. It translates to CASSPRGPGPSVVTLHF.

The chain has TRBV27 and TRBJ1-2, with 7 bases identical to TRBD1. With V trimmed by 5 bases and J by 3 bases, 6 bases remained unmatched. The germline V gene encodes CDR1 MNHEY and CDR2 SMNVEV (reference sequence). The length of the CDR3 is 14 residues. CDR3 protein: CASSPNDRDYGYTF. The CDR3 DNA follows: TGTGCCAGCAGTCCAAACGACAGGGACTATGGCTACACCTTC.

The sample holds one count of this clone. V and J are TRBV6-5 and TRBJ1-6, with 8 bases lining up with TRBD1. The CDR3 has 13 amino acids. J gave up 10 bases and V 5 bases, and 4 bases lay outside the gene matches. Looked up from germline, CDR1 is MNHEY and CDR2 is SVGAGI. The CDR3 sequence is CASSKNRGSPLHF. CDR3 nucleotide sequence: TGTGCCAGCAGTAAAAACAGGGGGTCACCCCTCCACTTT.

The sample holds a few counts of this clone. V and J are TRBV15 and TRBJ2-7; 10 nucleotides agree with TRBD1. The V and J ends lost 1 base and 0 bases, in that order; junction bases with no gene match: 0. This CDR3 has 15 amino acids. CDR1 and CDR2 (germline): LNHNV, YYDKDF (reference sequence). For the CDR3, the DNA is TGTGCCACCAGCAGAGGGACAGGGGGCTCCTACGAGCAGTACTTC. Translation gives CATSRGTGGSYEQYF.

A single count supports this clone. The gene calls are TRBV6-5 and TRBJ2-3; D is undetermined. Germline CDR1 reads MNHEY; CDR2 reads SVGAGI. The CDR3 length is 14 residues. Trimming took 2 bases from V and 3 from J, leaving 9 bases between them. The CDR3 is CASSYGLETDTQYF. For the CDR3, the DNA is TGTGCCAGCAGTTACGGCCTAGAGACAGATACGCAGTATTTT.

This clone was found once. The chain recombines TRBV4-3 with TRBJ2-3; 11 nucleotides match TRBD2. The V gene's germline CDR1 is LGHNA and CDR2 YSLEER. V was clipped by 0 bases and J by 3 bases; unmatched bases: 8. The CDR3 covers 18 residues. CDR3 protein: CASSQDEGLAGMTDTQYF. In nucleotides, the CDR3 is TGCGCCAGCAGCCAAGATGAAGGACTAGCGGGTATGACAGATACGCAGTATTTT.

The chain employs TRBV28 and TRBJ2-1; D not resolved. V was pared by 7 bases and J by 3 bases, with 16 bases between. The germline gives CDR1 MDHEN, CDR2 SYDVKM. The CDR3 runs 15 residues. The CDR3 bases are TGTGCCAGCAACAAGGAGATAGTTGGCTACAATGAGCAGTTCTTC. Protein product: CASNKEIVGYNEQFF.

There are a few counts of this clone. The CDR3: CSVDAGNTEAFF. The CDR3 DNA reads as TGCAGCGTTGATGCAGGGAACACTGAAGCTTTCTTT. The chain is built from TRBV29-1 and TRBJ1-1; D gene unclear. This CDR3 spans 12 amino acids. V was pared by 3 bases and J by 1 base, with 6 bases between. Germline CDR1 SQVTM, CDR2 ANQGSEA. Full variable domain (outside the CDR3, taken from reference TRBV29-1 and TRBJ1-1): SAVISQKPSRDICQRGTSLTIQCQVDSQVTMMFWYRQQPGQSLTLIATANQGSEATYESGFVIDKFPISRPNLTFSTLTVSNMSPEDSSIYLCSVDAGNTEAFFGQGTRLTVV.

The chain carries TRBV5-1 and TRBJ2-3; TRBD1 matches 9 bases. Germline-derived CDR1 and CDR2 are SGHRS and YFSETQ. This CDR3 is 16 amino acids long. Unmatched junction bases numbered 9, after V lost 3 bases and J lost 4 bases. The CDR3 region has the DNA TGCGCCAGCAGCTCGGACAGGGGTGGGGTTGCAGATACGCAGTATTTT. Translating it yields CASSSDRGGVADTQYF.

This chain's CDR3 is CASSLLTSGSQRDEQFF. CDR3 DNA: TGTGCCAGCAGCTTATTGACTAGCGGGAGCCAAAGGGATGAGCAGTTCTTC. The rearrangement uses TRBV5-6 and TRBJ2-1; 12 bases map to TRBD2. With 2 bases clipped from V and 8 bases from J, the junction kept 11 bases outside the gene matches. Germline V gene data show CDR1 as SGHDT and CDR2 as YYEEEE. This CDR3 is 17 amino acids long. Drawing the rest from reference TRBV5-6 and TRBJ2-1, the complete variable domain is DAGVTQSPTHLIKTRGQQVTLRCSPKSGHDTVSWYQQALGQGPQFIFQYYEEEERQRGNFPDRFSGHQFPNYSSELNVNALLLGDSALYLCASSLLTSGSQRDEQFFGPGTRLTVL.

This chain uses TRBV9 with TRBJ2-3; D is unresolved. V was shortened by 4 bases and J by 4 bases, with 7 bases between the two germline ends. This CDR3 region has 12 residues. Germline lookup yields CDR1 SGDLS and CDR2 YYNGEE. CDR3 in DNA: TGTGCCAGCAGCCGAAGCTCAGATACGCAGTATTTT. This translates into CASSRSSDTQYF.

This clone was detected a few times. This chain links TRBV5-1 with TRBJ2-5, with D perhaps matching TRBD1 (6 bases). This CDR3 comprises 13 residues. Trimming left V 4 bases short and J 3 bases short, with 10 bases between. Germline values: CDR1 SGHRS, CDR2 YFSETQ. The CDR3 sequence is CASSPDRKETQYF. For the CDR3, the DNA is TGCGCCAGCAGCCCGGACAGAAAAGAGACCCAGTACTTC.

V usage is TRBV6-4 and J usage is TRBJ2-1; D ambiguous. Germline values: CDR1 MRHNA, CDR2 SNTAGT. V dropped 2 bases and J dropped 9 bases, with 11 bases sitting between them. The CDR3 runs to 13 residues. The CDR3, as DNA: TGTGCCAGCAGTGACGAGAAAAGTCTTGAGCAGTTCTTC. Translating it yields CASSDEKSLEQFF.

The chain recombines TRBV19 with TRBJ2-5; a weak D match, TRBD1 (6 bases). Trimming removed 5 bases from V and 1 base from J, with 14 bases in between. Germline V gene lookup returns CDR1 LNHDA and CDR2 SQIVND (reference sequence). The CDR3 consists of 15 residues. This CDR3 reads CASSSPGTLQETQYF. CDR3 nucleotides: TGTGCCAGTAGTTCGCCCGGGACACTCCAAGAGACCCAGTACTTC.

This chain joins TRBV5-5 and TRBJ1-1; 10 bases map to TRBD1. Germline CDR1 reads SGHKS; CDR2 reads YYEKEE (reference sequence). The ends lost 3 bases at V and 4 bases at J; junction bases unmatched: 3. The CDR3 totals 14 residues. In DNA, the CDR3 is TGTGCCAGCAGCTCCGGACAGGGGGTCACTGAAGCTTTCTTT. Amino acid sequence: CASSSGQGVTEAFF.

V is TRBV4-3 and J is TRBJ1-4; D possibly corresponds to TRBD1 (6 bases). Trimming left V 1 base short and J 0 bases short, with 15 bases between. The CDR3 covers 18 residues. The germline gives CDR1 LGHNA, CDR2 YSLEER. CDR3 loop: CASSQGPGQTATNEKLFF. The DNA of the CDR3 is TGCGCCAGCAGCCAAGGACCCGGACAGACAGCAACTAATGAAAAACTGTTTTTT.

The V and J genes are TRBV7-9 and TRBJ2-3; 11 nucleotides align to TRBD2. J was trimmed by 0 bases and V by 1 base; bases with no gene match: 3. Germline values: CDR1 SEHNR, CDR2 FQNEAQ (reference sequence). The length of the CDR3 is 17 residues. CDR3 in DNA: TGTGCCAGCAGCTTAGGTCGGACTAGCGGGAGCACAGATACGCAGTATTTT. It translates to CASSLGRTSGSTDTQYF.

V and J are TRBV6-5 and TRBJ2-2, with TRBD2 matching over 13 bases. There are 15 residues in the CDR3. With 6 bases clipped from V and 6 bases from J, the junction kept 4 bases outside the gene matches. Germline values: CDR1 MNHEY, CDR2 SVGAGI. CDR3 amino acids: CASSRTSGSAGELFF. DNA of the CDR3: TGTGCCAGCAGCAGGACTAGCGGGAGCGCCGGGGAGCTGTTTTTT.

The chain is built from TRBV25-1 and TRBJ1-2; possible D gene TRBD1, 6 bases. The V and J ends lost 0 bases and 8 bases respectively, with 25 bases between them. The CDR3 contains 18 residues. Per germline, CDR1 MGHDK and CDR2 SYGVNS. Here the CDR3 reads CASSEYTATLMGAHGYTF. CDR3 bases: TGTGCCAGCAGTGAATATACCGCCACCCTAATGGGGGCGCACGGCTACACCTTC.

This chain links TRBV7-2 with TRBJ2-5; D might be TRBD1 (6 bases). Germline V CDR1 and CDR2: SGHTA, FQGNSA. The germline V and J ends were trimmed by 5 bases and 5 bases, with 12 bases remaining between them. The length of the CDR3 is 13 residues. For the CDR3, the DNA is TGTGCCAGCAGCAAACAGGGTGGGGAGACCCAGTACTTC. This sequence encodes CASSKQGGETQYF.

The chain combines TRBV29-1 with TRBJ1-3, with 9 bases fitting TRBD1. The CDR3 runs 14 residues. The J segment lost 3 bases and the V segment lost 5 bases, leaving 5 bases of the junction unmatched. Germline CDR1 and CDR2: SQVTM and ANQGSEA. The CDR3 DNA is TGCAGCGTTACCCGGACAGGGGATGGAAACACCATATATTTT. This encodes CSVTRTGDGNTIYF.

The rearrangement joins TRBV7-7 to TRBJ2-3; TRBD2 matches at 7 bases. Germline V gene lookup returns CDR1 SSHAT and CDR2 FNYEAQ (reference sequence). The CDR3 covers 16 residues. Trimming removed 5 bases from V and 1 base from J; junction bases left unmatched: 9. DNA of the CDR3: TGTGCCAGCAGCCCACGCCCGGCGGGGGGCACAGATACGCAGTATTTT. Amino acids: CASSPRPAGGTDTQYF.

V and J are TRBV13 and TRBJ2-7; 7 nucleotides agree with TRBD1. Per the germline V gene, CDR1 is PRHDT and CDR2 is FYEKMQ (reference sequence). The CDR3 spans 14 residues. J was trimmed by 3 bases and V by 5 bases; bases with no gene match: 7. The CDR3 region is CASSKAGTVYEQYF. The CDR3 DNA sequence: TGTGCCAGCAGCAAAGCCGGGACAGTCTACGAGCAGTACTTC. The full variable domain, with the rest looked up from reference TRBV13 and TRBJ2-7, is AAGVIQSPRHLIKEKRETATLKCYPIPRHDTVYWYQQGPGQDPQFLISFYEKMQSDKGSIPDRFSAQQFSDYHSELNMSSLELGDSALYFCASSKAGTVYEQYFGPGTRLTVT.

J is TRBJ2-7 and V is TRBV11-1, with D hard to call. V was clipped by 4 bases and J by 2 bases, with 12 bases between them. CDR3 size: 14 residues. In germline, CDR1 is SGHAT, CDR2 FQDESV (reference sequence). The CDR3 DNA sequence: TGTGCCAGCAGCTCCCCGACTGACGCCTACGAGCAGTACTTC. Translating gives CASSSPTDAYEQYF.

The chain is built from TRBV6-5 and TRBJ1-5; TRBD1 might be the D (5 bases). The CDR3 is made up of 13 amino acids. CDR1 MNHEY and CDR2 SVGAGI come from the germline V gene. V gave up 6 bases and J gave up 5 bases, with 11 bases separating them. CDR3: CASSGGVYQPQHF. The CDR3 coding sequence is TGTGCCAGCAGCGGGGGGGTTTATCAGCCCCAGCATTTT.

The rearrangement links TRBV28 to TRBJ1-5; no clear D gene. The CDR3 length is 16 residues. Germline V gives CDR1 MDHEN, CDR2 SYDVKM. V dropped 1 base and J dropped 0 bases, with 10 bases sitting between them. CDR3 sequence (DNA): TGTGCCAGCAGTTTATCTAGAGCTTATAGCAATCAGCCCCAGCATTTT. This translates into CASSLSRAYSNQPQHF.